These T cell receptor beta chains were read from a single sample in a study of cytomegalovirus exposure and HLA in healthy donors. Sequencing was performed with immunoSEQ multiplex PCR; in TCRdb, only in-frame clones are kept and a portion is missing. The table shows about 130,000 clones, with 74% occurring only once. Sequenced sample: PBMCs. The receptors shown here come from a man aged 18 to 35 in good health and CMV-seropositive. The conserved cysteine and the conserved F or W are not part of the CDR3 here. A D gene is named only where the DNA matches it firmly. Clone size, where shown, is once, few, many, or a class for clones that have expanded.

>few|TRBV6-5|TRBJ2-1|TRBD1
ASSLRDRGYNEQF
>-|TRBV18|TRBJ1-3|-
ASSPVREKGNTIY
>-|TRBV29-1|TRBJ1-1|TRBD1
SVEDRQGATEAF
>-|TRBV2|TRBJ1-5|-
ASSEALPRTLYSNQPQH
>once|TRBV29-1|TRBJ2-1|TRBD2
SVWRPSGSHNEQF
>few|TRBV11-3|TRBJ2-1|-
ASSRESVNEQF
>-|TRBV9|TRBJ2-2|-
ASSASGINTGELF
>-|TRBV28|TRBJ1-2|TRBD1
ASSPDRARGYT
>-|TRBV28|TRBJ1-5|-
ASRIAGANQPQH
>few|TRBV30|TRBJ1-1|-
AWSKWGRVTEAF
>-|TRBV5-1|TRBJ1-4|TRBD1
ASSSRTGPNEKLF
>-|TRBV28|TRBJ2-7|TRBD1
ASSLYIGGGRGRGEQY
>-|TRBV6-6|TRBJ2-7|-
ASRDSPNYEQY
>-|TRBV7-8|TRBJ2-4|-
ASSFDRKNIQY
>-|TRBV5-6|TRBJ1-3|-
ASSLLDNSGNTIY
>-|TRBV7-9|-|-
ASSLKSEQY
>-|TRBV18|TRBJ1-5|-
ASSPLRQVDQPQH
>-|TRBV7-9|TRBJ2-2|TRBD1
ASRSGGNTGELF
>-|TRBV7-3|TRBJ2-2|TRBD2
ASSRTSGSTGELF
>-|TRBV5-4|TRBJ1-1|-
ASSDRDKGMNTEAF
>-|TRBV11-2|TRBJ1-3|-
ASSSHGNTIY
>few|TRBV5-1|TRBJ1-1|-
ASSREAIDTEAF
>-|TRBV11-2|TRBJ2-1|TRBD2
ASKGTSGYNEQF
>once|TRBV6-1|TRBJ2-5|-
ASSRLGGQGETQY
>-|TRBV4-3|TRBJ2-1|TRBD2
ASSQGPPGLAFYEQF
>-|TRBV28|TRBJ2-7|-
ASSSPGLTLTYEQY
>once|TRBV28|TRBJ2-5|TRBD1
ASVQGAGETQY
>-|TRBV25-1|TRBJ2-3|TRBD2
ASGVAGRADTQY
>-|TRBV13|TRBJ2-2|-
ASSKLQGPGELF
>once|TRBV7-2|TRBJ1-5|-
ASSPAGRGGQPQH
>-|TRBV7-9|TRBJ2-7|TRBD2
ASSFGGTYEQY
>-|TRBV10-2|TRBJ1-2|-
ASSVGEGVGYT
>-|TRBV28|TRBJ2-3|TRBD2
ASSLGGDTQY
>-|TRBV7-2|TRBJ1-4|TRBD1
ASSWRQGGTNEKLF
>-|TRBV28|TRBJ1-2|TRBD1
ASRLTGEQEGGYT
>-|TRBV29-1|TRBJ2-7|TRBD1
SVGGRGRYEQY
>-|TRBV5-1|TRBJ1-1|-
ASSLVPDTEAF
>-|TRBV27|TRBJ2-2|TRBD2
ASRPLAGKGGGELF
>-|TRBV6-6|TRBJ1-5|-
ASIFEHNGKQPQH
>-|TRBV16|TRBJ2-7|TRBD1
ASSQSGGQAVKY
>-|TRBV6-1|TRBJ2-5|TRBD1
ASRETGMETQY
>-|TRBV5-1|TRBJ2-1|TRBD2
ASSSGLAGHNEQF
>-|TRBV6-6|TRBJ1-1|-
ASTSRLGPSTEAF
>-|TRBV5-1|TRBJ2-7|-
ASSLTEQRKAGEQY
>-|TRBV7-2|TRBJ2-3|-
ASSIRQGGRTDTQY
>once|TRBV6-6|TRBJ1-4|TRBD1
ASSLRQGIEKLF
>-|TRBV9|TRBJ1-3|TRBD1
ASNQQGELTGNTIY
>few|TRBV19|TRBJ1-5|-
ASSKEGNQPQH
>-|TRBV5-4|TRBJ1-4|-
ASSPGHQNEKLF
>few|TRBV7-9|TRBJ1-2|-
ASSLDQGLSYT
>-|TRBV5-6|TRBJ2-3|-
ASSPPTDTQY
>-|TRBV10-3|TRBJ1-2|TRBD1
AISLTGLNYGYT
>-|TRBV19|TRBJ2-7|-
ASSIGAGYEQY
>-|TRBV7-2|TRBJ1-2|TRBD1
ASSPRTGYGYT